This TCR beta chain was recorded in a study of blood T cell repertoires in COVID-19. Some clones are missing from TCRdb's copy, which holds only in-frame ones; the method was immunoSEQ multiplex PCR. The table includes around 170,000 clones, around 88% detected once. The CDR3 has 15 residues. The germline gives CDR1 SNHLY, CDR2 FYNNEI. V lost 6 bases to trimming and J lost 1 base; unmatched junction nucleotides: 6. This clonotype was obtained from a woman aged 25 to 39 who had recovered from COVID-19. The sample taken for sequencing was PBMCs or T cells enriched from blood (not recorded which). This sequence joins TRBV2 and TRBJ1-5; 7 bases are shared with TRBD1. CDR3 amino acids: CASRGTVNSNQPQHF. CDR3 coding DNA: TGTGCCAGCAGGGGGACAGTTAACAGCAATCAGCCCCAGCATTTT.